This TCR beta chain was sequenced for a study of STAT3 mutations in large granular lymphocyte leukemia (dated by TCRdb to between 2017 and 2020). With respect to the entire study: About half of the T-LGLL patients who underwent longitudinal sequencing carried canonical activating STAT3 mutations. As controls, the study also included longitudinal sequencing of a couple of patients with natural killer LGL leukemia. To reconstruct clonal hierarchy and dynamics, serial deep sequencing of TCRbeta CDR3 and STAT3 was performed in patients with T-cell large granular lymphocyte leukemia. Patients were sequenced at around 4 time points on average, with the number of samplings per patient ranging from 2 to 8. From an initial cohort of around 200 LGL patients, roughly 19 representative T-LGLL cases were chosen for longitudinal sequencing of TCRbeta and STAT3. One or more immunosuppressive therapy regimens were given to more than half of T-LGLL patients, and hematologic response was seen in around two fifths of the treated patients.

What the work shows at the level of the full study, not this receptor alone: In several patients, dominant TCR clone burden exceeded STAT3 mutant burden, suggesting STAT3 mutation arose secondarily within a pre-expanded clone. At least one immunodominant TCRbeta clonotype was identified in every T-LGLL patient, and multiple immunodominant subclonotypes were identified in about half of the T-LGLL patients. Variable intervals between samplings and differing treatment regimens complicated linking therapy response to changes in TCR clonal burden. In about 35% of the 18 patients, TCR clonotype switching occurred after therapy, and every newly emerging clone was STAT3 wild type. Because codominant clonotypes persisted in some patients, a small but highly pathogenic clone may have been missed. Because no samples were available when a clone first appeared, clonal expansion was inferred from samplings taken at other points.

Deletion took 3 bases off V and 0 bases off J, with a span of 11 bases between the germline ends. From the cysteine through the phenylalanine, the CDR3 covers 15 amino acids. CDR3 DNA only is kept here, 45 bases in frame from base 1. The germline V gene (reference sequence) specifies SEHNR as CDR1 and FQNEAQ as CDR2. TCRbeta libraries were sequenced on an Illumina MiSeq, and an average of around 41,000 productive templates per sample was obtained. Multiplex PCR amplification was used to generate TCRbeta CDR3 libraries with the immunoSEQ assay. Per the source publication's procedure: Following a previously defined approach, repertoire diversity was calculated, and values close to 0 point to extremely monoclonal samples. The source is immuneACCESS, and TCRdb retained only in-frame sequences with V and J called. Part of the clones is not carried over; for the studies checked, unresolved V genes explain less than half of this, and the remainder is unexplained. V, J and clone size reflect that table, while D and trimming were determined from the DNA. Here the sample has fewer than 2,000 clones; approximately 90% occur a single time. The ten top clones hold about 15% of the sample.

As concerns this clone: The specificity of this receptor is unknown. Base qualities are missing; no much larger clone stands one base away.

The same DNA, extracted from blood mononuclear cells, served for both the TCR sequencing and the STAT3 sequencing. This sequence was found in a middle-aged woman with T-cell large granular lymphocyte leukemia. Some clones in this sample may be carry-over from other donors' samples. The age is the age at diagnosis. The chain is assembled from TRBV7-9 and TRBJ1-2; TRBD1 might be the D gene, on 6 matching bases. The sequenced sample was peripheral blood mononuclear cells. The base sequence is TGTGCCAGCAGCTTCACAGGGCTTGCTAACTATGGCTACACCTTC. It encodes CASSFTGLANYGYTF.